The 30 T cell receptor beta chains given below trace back to one sample, sequenced in a study of cytomegalovirus exposure and HLA in healthy donors. The PCR employed 60 Vbeta primers together with 13 Jbeta primers. TCRdb's table, derived via immunoSEQ multiplex PCR, lists solely in-frame clones and lacks some. The sample records roughly 150,000 clones, about 80% being singletons. The sequenced material came from PBMCs. These receptors originate from a man aged 40-49 years in good health and CMV-seropositive.

The gene calls are TRBV10-3 and TRBJ2-5; D might be TRBD2 (6 bases). Trimming pared 3 bases from V and 1 base from J, leaving 21 bases between. This CDR3 contains 18 residues. The germline V gene has CDR1 ENHRY and CDR2 SYGVKD. The CDR3 loop is CAISDAGLSRGSQETQYF. CDR3 in DNA: TGTGCCATCAGTGACGCCGGCCTTTCTCGGGGGAGCCAAGAGACCCAGTACTTC.

This chain joins TRBV28 and TRBJ2-1; perhaps TRBD1 as D (6 bases). Germline CDR1 is MDHEN and CDR2 is SYDVKM. This CDR3 has 15 amino acids. Trimming stripped 2 bases from V and 3 bases from J, with 11 bases between. CDR3: CASSLEGTFYNEQFF. CDR3 nucleotide sequence: TGTGCCAGCAGTTTAGAAGGGACATTCTACAATGAGCAGTTCTTC.

In this sample, this clone turned up once. The chain uses TRBV5-6 and TRBJ2-7; 8 positions agree with TRBD1. Germline-derived CDR1 and CDR2 are SGHDT and YYEEEE. The CDR3 contains 11 residues. J was trimmed by 13 bases and V by 0 bases; bases with no gene match: 3. As DNA, the CDR3 is TGTGCCAGCAGCTTGGCCCAGGGGGCATACTTC. Its translation: CASSLAQGAYF.

The chain carries TRBV7-8 and TRBJ2-2; D is perhaps TRBD2 (6 bases). This CDR3 is 14 amino acids long. Between the trimmed V and J ends, which lost 4 bases and 2 bases, there was a span of 8 bases. Germline loops: CDR1 SGHVS, CDR2 FQNEAQ. As DNA, the CDR3 is TGTGCCAGCAGCTGGGGACTTAACACCGGGGAGCTGTTTTTT. Translated: CASSWGLNTGELFF.

CDR3 in DNA: TGTGCCAGCAGTTACTCGATAACAGGGTCTGGAGGGGAGCTGTTTTTT. Its protein is CASSYSITGSGGELFF. The chain is built from TRBV6-5 and TRBJ2-2; the D gene is possibly TRBD1 (6 bases). Trimming took off 0 bases at V and 8 bases at J, with 16 bases between the two ends. The germline V gene has CDR1 MNHEY and CDR2 SVGAGI. The CDR3 sequence is 16 residues long.

This chain uses TRBV2 with TRBJ2-4; maybe TRBD1 (5 bases). With 7 bases removed from V and 8 bases from J, the gap between germline ends came to 18 bases. The CDR3 length is 14 residues. From germline, CDR1 is SNHLY and CDR2 FYNNEI. The CDR3: CASKVRLGVDIQYF. The DNA for the CDR3 is TGTGCCAGCAAAGTCCGGCTAGGGGTAGACATTCAGTACTTC.

The rearrangement uses TRBV5-1 and TRBJ1-3; no clear D. The V end lost 0 bases, the J end lost 4 bases, and 8 bases lay between the germline ends. The CDR3 length is 14 residues. Germline values: CDR1 SGHRS, CDR2 YFSETQ. CDR3 residues: CASSLGLGGNTIYF. DNA for the CDR3: TGCGCCAGCAGCTTGGGACTTGGAGGAAACACCATATATTTT.

The V gene is TRBV6-1, the J gene TRBJ2-5; D may be TRBD2 (5 bases). Trimming left V 1 base short and J 2 bases short, with 14 bases between. Germline assignment: CDR1 MNHNS and CDR2 SASEGT. This CDR3 region has 16 residues. The CDR3 here is CASSEGASRIQETQYF. The CDR3 bases are TGTGCCAGCAGTGAAGGGGCTAGCCGAATTCAAGAGACCCAGTACTTC.

This clone has just a few counts. The rearrangement uses TRBV5-6 and TRBJ1-1; TRBD1 agrees at 7 bases. The J segment lost 5 bases and the V segment lost 4 bases, leaving 11 bases of the junction unmatched. In germline, CDR1 is SGHDT, CDR2 YYEEEE. The CDR3 consists of 15 residues. The CDR3 here is CASSETGKGATEAFF. CDR3 DNA sequence: TGTGCCAGCAGCGAGACAGGGAAAGGGGCAACTGAAGCTTTCTTT. The full variable domain, its missing parts supplied by reference TRBV5-6 and TRBJ1-1, is DAGVTQSPTHLIKTRGQQVTLRCSPKSGHDTVSWYQQALGQGPQFIFQYYEEEERQRGNFPDRFSGHQFPNYSSELNVNALLLGDSALYLCASSETGKGATEAFFGQGTRLTVV.

The chain uses TRBV11-2 and TRBJ2-1; 7 bases map to TRBD2. V shed 1 base and J 4 bases; nucleotides not matched to a gene: 7. Germline V gene data show CDR1 as SGHAT and CDR2 as FQNNGV. The CDR3 loop spans 16 amino acids. CDR3 sequence: CASSLVRRERYNEQFF. Here the CDR3 DNA reads TGTGCCAGCAGCTTAGTGAGGCGGGAGAGGTACAATGAGCAGTTCTTC.

This clone was recorded once. CDR3 loop: CASQVGYGYTF. In DNA, the CDR3 is TGTGCCAGTCAAGTCGGCTATGGCTACACCTTC. The gene calls are TRBV19 and TRBJ1-2; D call uncertain. This CDR3 contains 11 residues. Germline CDR1 and CDR2: LNHDA and SQIVND (reference sequence). The ends were cut back, 8 bases at V and 4 bases at J, with 8 bases in the middle.

The table lists this clone with a count of one. This chain links TRBV19 with TRBJ2-3, with D uncertain. This CDR3 spans 15 amino acids. The germline V and J ends were trimmed by 11 bases and 0 bases, with 18 bases remaining between them. Germline V gene sequence: CDR1 LNHDA, CDR2 SQIVND (reference sequence). CDR3 bases: TGTGCCGGAAGTAAGCGCGGAGCTAGCACAGATACGCAGTATTTT. Translation gives CAGSKRGASTDTQYF. Drawing the rest from reference TRBV19 and TRBJ2-3, the complete variable domain is DGGITQSPKYLFRKEGQNVTLSCEQNLNHDAMYWYRQDPGQGLRLIYYSQIVNDFQKGDIAEGYSVSREKKESFPLTVTSAQKNPTAFYLCAGSKRGASTDTQYFGPGTRLTVL.

This sequence joins TRBV5-4 and TRBJ2-7; D perhaps matches TRBD1 (5 bases). The V end was cut by 1 base, the J end by 2 bases, with 13 bases between. CDR3 length equals 15 residues. Germline-derived CDR1 and CDR2 are SGHNT and YYREEE (reference sequence). The CDR3 protein is CASSLQGLEPYEQYF. The CDR3 bases are TGTGCCAGCAGCTTGCAGGGTTTGGAACCCTACGAGCAGTACTTC.

This clone was counted only a few times. This chain connects TRBV5-1 to TRBJ1-6; 11 nucleotides align to TRBD1. Germline loops: CDR1 SGHRS, CDR2 YFSETQ. CDR3 length equals 15 residues. Trimming cost V 1 base and J 8 bases; bases outside gene matches: 2. CDR3 sequence: CASSLKGQGDSPLHF. For the CDR3, the DNA is TGCGCCAGCAGCTTGAAGGGACAGGGGGATTCACCCCTCCACTTT.

The DNA for the CDR3 is TGTGCCAGCAGCGACAGGGTAGGGGGTGAAAAACTGTTTTTT. This encodes CASSDRVGGEKLFF. The chain combines TRBV6-6 with TRBJ1-4; 7 bases are a match to TRBD1. This CDR3 is 14 amino acids long. Per the germline V gene, CDR1 is MNHNY and CDR2 is SVGAGI (reference sequence). J was trimmed by 7 bases and V by 6 bases; bases with no gene match: 8.

The rearrangement links TRBV29-1 to TRBJ2-1; a weak D match, TRBD2 (6 bases). V lost 4 bases and J lost 3, with 19 bases in between. Per germline, CDR1 SQVTM and CDR2 ANQGSEA. The CDR3 has 16 residues. CDR3 nucleotides: TGCAGCGTTGTACTAAGGATTAGCGGTAACTACAATGAGCAGTTCTTC. It encodes CSVVLRISGNYNEQFF.

The gene calls are TRBV7-9 and TRBJ1-6, with D perhaps TRBD1 (5 bases). V lost 6 bases and J 10 bases, leaving 16 bases between the germline ends. The length of the CDR3 is 14 residues. Germline CDR1 reads SEHNR; CDR2 reads FQNEAQ (reference sequence). The CDR3 sequence is CASSPQQGGSPLHF. Here the CDR3 DNA reads TGTGCCAGCAGTCCTCAGCAGGGTGGATCACCCCTCCACTTT.

The V gene is TRBV4-3, the J gene TRBJ1-1; D ambiguous. Germline CDR1 is LGHNA and CDR2 is YSLEER. The CDR3 is 13 amino acids. V was cut by 1 base and J by 2 bases, with 5 bases left in between. CDR3 amino acids: CASSQVINTEAFF. The CDR3, as DNA: TGCGCCAGCAGCCAAGTAATTAACACTGAAGCTTTCTTT.

This clone was counted a few times. The chain has TRBV28 and TRBJ2-6, with D possibly matching TRBD2 (6 bases). Germline CDR1 reads MDHEN; CDR2 reads SYDVKM. The length of the CDR3 is 21 residues. Trimming pared 2 bases from V and 2 bases from J, leaving 25 bases between. The CDR3 reads CASSLTFAGTGFSAGANVLTF. CDR3 sequence (DNA): TGTGCCAGCAGTTTAACGTTTGCGGGGACCGGATTCTCGGCTGGGGCCAACGTCCTGACTTTC.

The rearrangement joins TRBV21-1 to TRBJ1-2; the DNA was not compared with TRBD1, the D call given in the table. TRBV21-1 is classified as a pseudogene. The CDR3 loop spans 16 amino acids. CDR3 nucleotides: TGTGCCAGCAGCAAAGCCAGGACAGGGGGTCCCTATGGCTACACCTTC. Amino acid sequence: CASSKARTGGPYGYTF.

CDR3 nucleotide sequence: TGTGCCAGCAGCTTCGGGACAGGTAGGAACACTGAAGCTTTCTTT. It is translated as CASSFGTGRNTEAFF. The V and J genes are TRBV5-6 and TRBJ1-1, with 8 bases that match TRBD1. J lost 1 base, V lost 2 bases, and 4 bases had no gene match. The germline gives CDR1 SGHDT, CDR2 YYEEEE. The CDR3 length is 15 residues.

This chain links TRBV18 with TRBJ1-1, with TRBD1 as a possible D gene (5 bases). This CDR3 region has 14 residues. Trimming shortened V by 5 bases and J by 3 bases, and 13 bases separated the two germline ends. Germline V gives CDR1 KGHSH, CDR2 LQKENI. The DNA for the CDR3 is TGTGCCAGCTCAAAGACAGCCCAGGACACTGAAGCTTTCTTT. Residues: CASSKTAQDTEAFF.

The genes are TRBV7-2 and TRBJ2-1, with TRBD2 matching over 7 bases. There are 15 residues in the CDR3. The ends lost 1 base at V and 8 bases at J; junction bases unmatched: 8. The germline CDR1 and CDR2 sequences are SGHTA and FQGNSA. The CDR3 here is CASSLGRAGLDEQFF. Here the CDR3 DNA reads TGTGCCAGCAGCTTAGGGCGAGCGGGGCTCGATGAGCAGTTCTTC.

The chain links TRBV5-1 to TRBJ1-4, with 9 bases aligning to TRBD1. The CDR3 is 15 amino acids. The V segment lost 4 bases and the J segment 5 bases; nucleotides outside the gene matches: 6. Germline CDR1 SGHRS, CDR2 YFSETQ. Here the CDR3 reads CASSPLDRGNEKLFF. CDR3 in DNA: TGCGCCAGCAGCCCGCTTGACAGGGGGAATGAAAAACTGTTTTTT.

This clone was recorded once. This rearrangement joins TRBV9 to TRBJ2-5; 9 bases line up with TRBD2. The end of the DNA is better explained by TRBJ2-7, so the J call may be wrong. Germline lookup yields CDR1 SGDLS and CDR2 YYNGEE. This CDR3 contains 15 residues. The CDR3 DNA reads TGTGCCAGCAGCGTAGCTAGCGGGGTCTCCTACGAGCAGTACTTC. It translates to CASSVASGVSYEQYF.

J is TRBJ1-2 and V is TRBV5-1, with D perhaps TRBD1 (6 bases). V was shortened by 0 bases and J by 13 bases, with 19 bases between the two germline ends. The CDR3 totals 14 residues. Germline loops: CDR1 SGHRS, CDR2 YFSETQ. As DNA, the CDR3 is TGCGCCAGCAGCTTGGACCAGGGGACGATCGGATCCACCTTC. Protein sequence: CASSLDQGTIGSTF.

The chain carries TRBV5-4 and TRBJ2-3; 10 bases align to TRBD1. V trimming: 2 bases; J trimming: 3 bases; junction bases outside the gene matches: 3. The CDR3 spans 15 residues. Germline V gives CDR1 SGHNT, CDR2 YYREEE (reference sequence). The CDR3, as DNA: TGTGCCAGCAGCTTACCGGGACAGGGGACAGATACGCAGTATTTT. Protein product: CASSLPGQGTDTQYF.

This rearrangement joins TRBV10-3 to TRBJ1-1; unclear D gene. CDR1 and CDR2 (germline): ENHRY, SYGVKD. The CDR3 runs to 14 residues. Trimming stripped 5 bases from V and 1 base from J, with 11 bases between. CDR3 nucleotide sequence: TGTGCCATCAGTTCAACGTCCGGGAACACTGAAGCTTTCTTT. This sequence encodes CAISSTSGNTEAFF.

This chain connects TRBV6-5 to TRBJ2-2, with 7 bases that match TRBD2. This CDR3 spans 16 amino acids. Germline CDR1 MNHEY, CDR2 SVGAGI. The junction had 8 bases not matched to a gene; V was cut back by 0 bases and J by 7 bases. The chain's CDR3 is CASSYSILAADGELFF. The CDR3 coding sequence is TGTGCCAGCAGTTACTCGATTCTAGCGGCCGACGGGGAGCTGTTTTTT.

This clone was seen repeatedly, ten times or more. This rearrangement joins TRBV6-6 to TRBJ1-4, with TRBD1 matching 9 bases. The CDR3 covers 13 residues. Germline loops: CDR1 MNHNY, CDR2 SVGAGI (reference sequence). Germline trimming cut 9 bases from V and 6 bases from J; bases unmatched to any gene: 5. The CDR3 region has the DNA TGTGCCAGAAGACGACAGGGGGATGAAAAACTGTTTTTT. Its protein product is CARRRQGDEKLFF.